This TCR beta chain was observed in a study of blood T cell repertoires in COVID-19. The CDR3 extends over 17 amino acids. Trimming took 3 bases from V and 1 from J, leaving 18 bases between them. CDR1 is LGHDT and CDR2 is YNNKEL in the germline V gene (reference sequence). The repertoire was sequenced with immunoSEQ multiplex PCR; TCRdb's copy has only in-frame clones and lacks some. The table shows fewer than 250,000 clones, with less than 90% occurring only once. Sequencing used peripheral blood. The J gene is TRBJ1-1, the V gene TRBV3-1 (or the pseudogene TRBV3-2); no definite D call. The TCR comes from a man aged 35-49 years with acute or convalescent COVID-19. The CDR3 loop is CASSHRDGVWGNTEAFF. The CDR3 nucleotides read TGTGCCAGCAGCCATCGAGACGGGGTTTGGGGGAACACTGAAGCTTTCTTT.